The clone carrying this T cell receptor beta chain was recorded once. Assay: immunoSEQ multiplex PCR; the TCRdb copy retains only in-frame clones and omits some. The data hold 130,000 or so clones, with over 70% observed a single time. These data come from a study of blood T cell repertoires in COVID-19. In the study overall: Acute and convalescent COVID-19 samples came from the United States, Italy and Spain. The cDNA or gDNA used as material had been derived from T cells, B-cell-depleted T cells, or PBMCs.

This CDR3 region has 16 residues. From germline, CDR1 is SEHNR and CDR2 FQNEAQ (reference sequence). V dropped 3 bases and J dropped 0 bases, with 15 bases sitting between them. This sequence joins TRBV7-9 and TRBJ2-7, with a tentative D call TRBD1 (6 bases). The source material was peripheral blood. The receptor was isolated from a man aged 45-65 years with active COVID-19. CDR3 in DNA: TGTGCCAGCAGCTTTTTTAAGACAGGCCTCTCCTACGAGCAGTACTTC. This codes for CASSFFKTGLSYEQYF.